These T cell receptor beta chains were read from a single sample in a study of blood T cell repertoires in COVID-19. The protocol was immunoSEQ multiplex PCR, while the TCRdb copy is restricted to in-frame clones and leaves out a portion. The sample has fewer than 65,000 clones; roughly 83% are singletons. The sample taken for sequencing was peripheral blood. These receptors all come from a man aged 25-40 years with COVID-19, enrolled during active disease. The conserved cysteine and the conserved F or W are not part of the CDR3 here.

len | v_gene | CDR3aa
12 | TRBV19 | ASSETALMEGYT
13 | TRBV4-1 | ASSSRAVLPWEQY
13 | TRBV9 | ASSVVRGRIEELF
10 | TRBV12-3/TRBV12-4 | ASSPSNQPQH
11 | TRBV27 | ASSLSAGYEQY
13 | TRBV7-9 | ASSLLAGLDDTQY
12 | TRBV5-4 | ASSWGLGQETQY
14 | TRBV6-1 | ASSVIAGSSYNEQF
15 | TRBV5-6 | ASSLGTGGPPQETQY
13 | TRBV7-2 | ASSLTSSSYNEQF
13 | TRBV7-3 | ASSEAGHFRDEQF
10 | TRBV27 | ASSLTGSAQY
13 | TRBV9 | ASSAGQGVGTEAF
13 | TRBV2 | ASSGGTVSNYGYT
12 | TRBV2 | ASSPDRGGQPQH
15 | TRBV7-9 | ASSPAQGAGSTGELF
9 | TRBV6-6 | ASSAEGEQY
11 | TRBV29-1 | SVEDNRGPVAF
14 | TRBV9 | ASSVGGGRVGTEAF
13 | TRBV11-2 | ASSLDSASGLEQF
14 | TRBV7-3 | ASSLRSGGVTDTQY
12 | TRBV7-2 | ASSLRQGGEKLF
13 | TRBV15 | ATSKPSGKHSPLH
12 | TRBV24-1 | ATSDRTLQETQY
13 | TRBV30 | AWSTTGTANQPQH
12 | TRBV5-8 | ASSLGASGRPQY
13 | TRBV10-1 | ASSDSGGIQETQY
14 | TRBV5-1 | ASSLRGLGPGETQY
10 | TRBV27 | ASGPRRSEAF
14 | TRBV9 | ASSKGTRVGGNTIY
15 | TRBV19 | ASQPRDRGNSNQPQH
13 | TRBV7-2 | ASSYGQGGVYGYT
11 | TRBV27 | ASSLSAAYEQY
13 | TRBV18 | ASSSDRVVPGELF
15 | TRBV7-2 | ASSLGRSGVNQETQY
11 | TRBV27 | ASSSGHHYGYT
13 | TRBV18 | ASSMRHWREAEAF
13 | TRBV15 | ATSTFSGSGNEQF
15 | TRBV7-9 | ASTIMGAGETPNEQF
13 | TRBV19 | ASSLRPTHSYEQY
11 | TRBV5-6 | ASSSTLTGELF
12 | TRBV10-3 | AISPSGAGNTIY
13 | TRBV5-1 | ASRALATSYNEQF
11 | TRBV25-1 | ASSEVTETEAF
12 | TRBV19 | ASSIRDIKNIQY